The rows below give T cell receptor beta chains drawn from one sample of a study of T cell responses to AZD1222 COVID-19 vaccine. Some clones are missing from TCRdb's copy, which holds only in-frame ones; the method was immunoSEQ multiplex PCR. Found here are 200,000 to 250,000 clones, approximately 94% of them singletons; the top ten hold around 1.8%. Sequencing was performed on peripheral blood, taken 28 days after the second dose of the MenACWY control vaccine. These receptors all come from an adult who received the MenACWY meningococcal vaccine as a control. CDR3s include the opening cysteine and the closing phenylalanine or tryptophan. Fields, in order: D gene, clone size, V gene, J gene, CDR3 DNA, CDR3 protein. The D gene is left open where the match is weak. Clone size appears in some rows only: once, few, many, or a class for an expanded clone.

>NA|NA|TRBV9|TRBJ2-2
TGTGCCAGCAGCGCCCCCCTGGGACTGGACACCGGGGAGCTGTTTTTT
CASSAPLGLDTGELFF
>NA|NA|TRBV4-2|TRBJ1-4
TGTGCCAGCAGCCAAGAACCCGGGTCCGGTGAAAAACTGTTTTTT
CASSQEPGSGEKLFF
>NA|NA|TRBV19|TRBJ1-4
TGTGCCAGTAGCCAGGCATTTAATGAAAAACTGTTTTTT
CASSQAFNEKLFF
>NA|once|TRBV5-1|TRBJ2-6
TGCGCCAGCAGCTTGGGGGGCTCGGGGGCCAACGTCCTGACTTTC
CASSLGGSGANVLTF
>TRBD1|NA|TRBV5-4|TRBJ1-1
TGTGCCAGCAGCATCGGACAGGGGTATACTGAAGCTTTCTTT
CASSIGQGYTEAFF
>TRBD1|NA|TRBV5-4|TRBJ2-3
TGTGCCAGCAGCTTTGGCGTTCCGGGACAGGGCCACACAGATACGCAGTATTTT
CASSFGVPGQGHTDTQYF
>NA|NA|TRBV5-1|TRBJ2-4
TGCGCCAGCAGCCCCATTGGGGGAAACATTCAGTACTTC
CASSPIGGNIQYF
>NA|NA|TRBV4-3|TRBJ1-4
TGCGCCAGCAGCCAGGACTGGACAGATGGGAATGAAAAACTGTTTTTT
CASSQDWTDGNEKLFF
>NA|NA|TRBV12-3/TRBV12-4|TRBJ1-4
TGTGCCAGCAGTTTGGGGGAAAAACTGTTTTTT
CASSLGEKLFF
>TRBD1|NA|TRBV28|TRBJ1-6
TGTGCCAGCAGTGCTCGACAGGGGGTGAATTCACCCCTCCACTTT
CASSARQGVNSPLHF
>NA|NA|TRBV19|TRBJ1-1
TGTGCCAGTACCTCACACGGGCAGGGGAACACTGAAGCTTTCTTT
CASTSHGQGNTEAFF
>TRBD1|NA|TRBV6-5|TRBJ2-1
TGTGCCAGCAGCAACGCCCCGACAGGGGACGATGAGCAGTTCTTC
CASSNAPTGDDEQFF
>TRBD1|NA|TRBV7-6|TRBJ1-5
TGTGCCAGCAGCTCAGGGACAGGCGATAATCAGCCCCAGCATTTT
CASSSGTGDNQPQHF
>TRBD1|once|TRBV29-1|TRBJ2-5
TGCAGCGTTGCCGTACAGGGGGCACAAGAGACCCAGTACTTC
CSVAVQGAQETQYF
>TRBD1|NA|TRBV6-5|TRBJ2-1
TGTGCCAGCAGCTCTACCGGGACAGGGAACAATGAGCAGTTCTTC
CASSSTGTGNNEQFF
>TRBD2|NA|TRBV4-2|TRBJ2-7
TGTGCCAGCAGCCGGTCCCTAGCGGCACCCTACGAGCAGTACTTC
CASSRSLAAPYEQYF
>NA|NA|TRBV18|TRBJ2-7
TGTGCCAGCTCTACGCCCAGAATCTACGAGCAGTACTTC
CASSTPRIYEQYF
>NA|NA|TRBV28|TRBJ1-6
TGTGCCAGCAGATCACTCTTCGAGAGCTCCTATAATTCACCCCTCCACTTT
CASRSLFESSYNSPLHF
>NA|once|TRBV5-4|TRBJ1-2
TGTGCCAGCAGCTTCGGGGGCGGACATGCCTATGGCTACACCTTC
CASSFGGGHAYGYTF
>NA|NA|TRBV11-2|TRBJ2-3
TGTGCCAGCAGCTTGAGGGGAGCGGACACAGATACGCAGTATTTT
CASSLRGADTDTQYF
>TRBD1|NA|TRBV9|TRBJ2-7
TGTGCCAGCAGCTTGACAGGGACGAGCTCCTACGAGCAGTACTTC
CASSLTGTSSYEQYF
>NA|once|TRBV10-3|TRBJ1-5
TGTGCCATCAGTGGAATGGGGCGGGAGGGTCAGCCCCAGCATTTT
CAISGMGREGQPQHF
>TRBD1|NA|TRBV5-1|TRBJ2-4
TGCGCCAGCAGCTCGGGACAGGGGGACATTCAGTACTTC
CASSSGQGDIQYF
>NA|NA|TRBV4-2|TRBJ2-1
TGTGCCAGCAGCCAAGAAGAATCCAGCTCCTACAATGAGCAGTTCTTC
CASSQEESSSYNEQFF
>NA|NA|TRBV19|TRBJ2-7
TGTGCCAGTAGTCTACTGGGGGACGTCGCCTACGAGCAGTACTTC
CASSLLGDVAYEQYF
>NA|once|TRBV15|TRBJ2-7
TGTGCCACCAGCAGAGAGGGGAGCTCCTACGAGCAGTACTTC
CATSREGSSYEQYF
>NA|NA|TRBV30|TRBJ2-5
TGTGCCTGGAGTGGGCGGGGAAAAGAGACCCAGTACTTC
CAWSGRGKETQYF
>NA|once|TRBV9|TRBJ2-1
TGTGCCAGCAGCGGACAGTTCGGGGAGCAGTTCTTC
CASSGQFGEQFF
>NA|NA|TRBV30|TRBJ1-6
TGTGCCTGGAGCGCTAATTCACCCCTCCACTTT
CAWSANSPLHF
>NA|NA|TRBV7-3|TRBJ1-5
TGTGCCAGCAGCTTAGGGATCAATCAGCCCCAGCATTTT
CASSLGINQPQHF
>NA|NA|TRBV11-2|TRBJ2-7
TGTGCCAGCAGCTTAGCAGGGACTTACGAGCAGTACTTC
CASSLAGTYEQYF
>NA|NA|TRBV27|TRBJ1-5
TGTGCCAGCAGTGGATACAGGGAGGGGCAGCCCCAGCATTTT
CASSGYREGQPQHF
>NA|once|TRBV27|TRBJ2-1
TGTGCCAGCAGTTTAATTGGCAATGAGCAGTTCTTC
CASSLIGNEQFF
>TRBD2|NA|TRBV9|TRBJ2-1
TGTGCCAGCAGCGTTGGGGAGGGCGGTCAATACAATGAGCAGTTCTTC
CASSVGEGGQYNEQFF
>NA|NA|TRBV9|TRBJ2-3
TGTGCCAGCAGCAATTGGGGGACAGATACGCAGTATTTT
CASSNWGTDTQYF
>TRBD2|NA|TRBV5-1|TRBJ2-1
TGCGCCAGCAGCGGCGCCGGGGGGGCCAATGAGCAGTTCTTC
CASSGAGGANEQFF
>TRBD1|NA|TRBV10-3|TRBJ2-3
TGTGCCATCAGTGAGGTATTCGCAGGGGGCATCACAGATACGCAGTATTTT
CAISEVFAGGITDTQYF
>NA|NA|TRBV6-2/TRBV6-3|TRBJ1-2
TGTGCCAGCAGTTACTACGATTACGGCTACACCTTC
CASSYYDYGYTF
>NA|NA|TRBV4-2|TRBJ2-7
TGTGCCAGCAGCCAAGACCCTTTCCCAGGGACCTACGAGCAGTACTTC
CASSQDPFPGTYEQYF
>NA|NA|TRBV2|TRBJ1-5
TGTGCCAGCAGTGAAGTCTGGGGAGGCAATCAGCCCCAGCATTTT
CASSEVWGGNQPQHF
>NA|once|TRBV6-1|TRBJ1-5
TGTGCCAGCAGTGAAGCGGGGGGTTATAATCAGCCCCAGCATTTT
CASSEAGGYNQPQHF
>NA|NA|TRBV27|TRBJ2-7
TGTGCCAGCTCTCCTTCCCGGGGCCCCTACGAGCAGTACTTC
CASSPSRGPYEQYF
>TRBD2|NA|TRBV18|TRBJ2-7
TGTGCCAGCTCACCACCGCCGGGAGGTTACGAGCAGTACTTC
CASSPPPGGYEQYF
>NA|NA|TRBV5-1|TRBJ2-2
TGCGCCAGCAGCAGAACCCCACAGTCCGGGGAGCTGTTTTTT
CASSRTPQSGELFF
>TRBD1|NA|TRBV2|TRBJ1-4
TGTGCCAGCAGTGAAGCCCCGGGACAGGGGATTGAAAAACTGTTTTTT
CASSEAPGQGIEKLFF
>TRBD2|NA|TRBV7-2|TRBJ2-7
TGTGCCAGCAGCTTAGTTACTAGCGGGAGCTACGAGCAGTACTTC
CASSLVTSGSYEQYF
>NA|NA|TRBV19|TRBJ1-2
TGTGCCAGTAGTATGATGGGGGACTATGGCTACACCTTC
CASSMMGDYGYTF
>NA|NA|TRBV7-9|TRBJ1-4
TGTGCCAGCAGCCTAGAGACGGTCAGAAATGAAAAACTGTTTTTT
CASSLETVRNEKLFF
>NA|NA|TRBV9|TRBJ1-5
TGTGCCAGCAGCGTAGGCGGGACTGCCGGCCAGCCCCAGCATTTT
CASSVGGTAGQPQHF
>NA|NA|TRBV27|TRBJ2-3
TGTGCCAGCAGAACTTCCGGTACAGATACGCAGTATTTT
CASRTSGTDTQYF